A selection of T cell receptor beta chains follows, all from one sample in a study of monozygotic twins with inflammatory bowel disease. TCRdb processed the 5' RACE reads again and assigns one entry to each CDR3 protein, with no DNA. This sample's table reports roughly 200,000 distinct CDR3 sequences. Material: blood. These TCRs come from a human donor with ulcerative colitis or Crohn's disease, or a healthy co-twin of an affected twin (not recorded which). Both conserved end residues are part of each CDR3.

v_call: TRBV20-1
j_call: TRBJ2-1
cdr3_aa: CSASGAGGYNEQFF

v_call: TRBV13
j_call: TRBJ2-7
cdr3_aa: CASSLFGKSVEQYF

v_call: TRBV6-1
j_call: TRBJ2-2
cdr3_aa: CASSWKGDSYPTGELFF

v_call: TRBV9
j_call: TRBJ2-1
cdr3_aa: CASSDTGTEQFF

v_call: TRBV5-1
j_call: TRBJ2-7
cdr3_aa: CASSLEGTGSYEQYF

v_call: TRBV5-1
j_call: TRBJ2-7
cdr3_aa: CASSATSGGFGEQYF

v_call: TRBV5-1
j_call: TRBJ2-1
cdr3_aa: CASSSSSGSSYNEQFF

v_call: TRBV4-2
j_call: TRBJ1-1
cdr3_aa: CASSQDTAENTEAFF

v_call: TRBV7-2
j_call: TRBJ2-3
cdr3_aa: CASSLVLAGYGTDTQYF

v_call: TRBV9
j_call: TRBJ2-2
cdr3_aa: CASSVAGQGTNTGELFF

v_call: TRBV7-3
j_call: TRBJ1-6
cdr3_aa: CASSLNAGNSPLHF

v_call: TRBV6-1
j_call: TRBJ2-3
cdr3_aa: CASSRDFSGQGADTQYF

v_call: TRBV28
j_call: TRBJ1-2
cdr3_aa: CASSYIRDIYGYTF

v_call: TRBV6-6
j_call: TRBJ2-1
cdr3_aa: CASSWLNEQFF

v_call: TRBV27
j_call: TRBJ1-5
cdr3_aa: CASSREGAGNQPQHF

v_call: TRBV18
j_call: TRBJ2-7
cdr3_aa: CASSRGDSYEQYF

v_call: TRBV10-3
j_call: TRBJ1-2
cdr3_aa: CAISGGQALFHSYGYTF

v_call: TRBV28
j_call: TRBJ2-1
cdr3_aa: CASSFSSGRGDEQFF

v_call: TRBV6-5
j_call: TRBJ1-2
cdr3_aa: CASRYTGGGVYGYTF